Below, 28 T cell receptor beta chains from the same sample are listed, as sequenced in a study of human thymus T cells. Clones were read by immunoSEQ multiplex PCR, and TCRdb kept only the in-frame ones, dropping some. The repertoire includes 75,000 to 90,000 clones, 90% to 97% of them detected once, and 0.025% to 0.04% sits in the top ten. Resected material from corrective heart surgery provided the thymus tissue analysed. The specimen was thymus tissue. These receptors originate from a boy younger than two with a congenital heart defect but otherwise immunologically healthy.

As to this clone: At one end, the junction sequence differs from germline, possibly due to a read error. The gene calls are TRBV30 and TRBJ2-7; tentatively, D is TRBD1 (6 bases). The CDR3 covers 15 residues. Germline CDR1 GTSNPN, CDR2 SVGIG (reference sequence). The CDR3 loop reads CAWGVLGRGSYEQYF. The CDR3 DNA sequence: TGTGCCTGGGGTGTACTCGGCAGGGGATCCTACGAGCAGTACTTC. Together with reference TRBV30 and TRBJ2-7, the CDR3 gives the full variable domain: SQTIHQWPATLVQPVGSPLSLECTVEGTSNPNLYWYRQAAGRGLQLLFYSVGIGQISSEVPQNLSASRPQDRQFILSSKKLLLSDSGFYLCAWGVLGRGSYEQYFGPGTRLTVT.

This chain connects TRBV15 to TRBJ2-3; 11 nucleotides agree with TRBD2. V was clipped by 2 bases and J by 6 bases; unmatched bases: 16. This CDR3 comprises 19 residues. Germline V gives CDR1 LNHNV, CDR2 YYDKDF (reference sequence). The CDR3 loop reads CATSRRWDYSGGASDTQYF. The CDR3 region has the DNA TGTGCCACCAGCAGAAGGTGGGACTATAGCGGGGGGGCCTCCGATACGCAGTATTTT.

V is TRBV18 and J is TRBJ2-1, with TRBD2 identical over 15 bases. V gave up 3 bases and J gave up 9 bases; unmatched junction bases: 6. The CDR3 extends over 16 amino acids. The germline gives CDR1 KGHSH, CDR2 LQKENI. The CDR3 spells CASSPRTSGGGSEQFF. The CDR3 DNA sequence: TGTGCCAGCTCACCTAGGACTAGCGGGGGGGGATCTGAGCAGTTCTTC. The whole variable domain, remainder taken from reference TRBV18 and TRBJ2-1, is NAGVMQNPRHLVRRRGQEARLRCSPMKGHSHVYWYRQLPEEGLKFMVYLQKENIIDESGMPKERFSAEFPKEGPSILRIQQVVRGDSAAYFCASSPRTSGGGSEQFFGPGTRLTVL.

CDR3 amino acids: CASSQEPSGPNQETQYF. The CDR3 region has the DNA TGTGCCAGCAGCCAAGAACCTAGCGGGCCAAACCAAGAGACCCAGTACTTC. The V call is TRBV14, the J call TRBJ2-5; 8 bases match TRBD2. Germline CDR1 and CDR2: SGHDN and FVKESK. With 0 bases clipped from V and 0 bases from J, the junction kept 6 bases outside the gene matches. The CDR3 totals 17 residues. Filled out from reference TRBV14 and TRBJ2-5, the complete variable domain reads EAGVTQFPSHSVIEKGQTVTLRCDPISGHDNLYWYRRVMGKEIKFLLHFVKESKQDESGMPNNRFLAERTGGTYSTLKVQPAELEDSGVYFCASSQEPSGPNQETQYFGPGTRLLVL.

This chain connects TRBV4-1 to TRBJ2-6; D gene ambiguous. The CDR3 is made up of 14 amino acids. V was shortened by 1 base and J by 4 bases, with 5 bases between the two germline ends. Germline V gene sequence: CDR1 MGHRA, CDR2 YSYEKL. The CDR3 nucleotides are TGCGCCAGCAGCCAAGTAAGGGGGGCCAACGTCCTGACTTTC. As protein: CASSQVRGANVLTF.

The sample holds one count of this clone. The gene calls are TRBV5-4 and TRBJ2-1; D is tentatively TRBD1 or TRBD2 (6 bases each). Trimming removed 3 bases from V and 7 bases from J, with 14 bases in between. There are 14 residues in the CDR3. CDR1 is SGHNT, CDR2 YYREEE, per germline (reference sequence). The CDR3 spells CASSSPRGGNEQFF. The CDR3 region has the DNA TGTGCCAGCAGCTCCCCGCGAGGGGGGAATGAGCAGTTCTTC.

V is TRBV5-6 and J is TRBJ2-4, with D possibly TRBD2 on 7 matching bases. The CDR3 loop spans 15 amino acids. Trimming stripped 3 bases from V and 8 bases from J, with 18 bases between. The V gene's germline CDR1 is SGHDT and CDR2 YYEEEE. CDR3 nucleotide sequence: TGTGCCAGCAGCTCCGTGGGGGGGCCGGGATACATTCAGTACTTC. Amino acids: CASSSVGGPGYIQYF. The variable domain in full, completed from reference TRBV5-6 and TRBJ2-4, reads DAGVTQSPTHLIKTRGQQVTLRCSPKSGHDTVSWYQQALGQGPQFIFQYYEEEERQRGNFPDRFSGHQFPNYSSELNVNALLLGDSALYLCASSSVGGPGYIQYFGAGTRLSVL.

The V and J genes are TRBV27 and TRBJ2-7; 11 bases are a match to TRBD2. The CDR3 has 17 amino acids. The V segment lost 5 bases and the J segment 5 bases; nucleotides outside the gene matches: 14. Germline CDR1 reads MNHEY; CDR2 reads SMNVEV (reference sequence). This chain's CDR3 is CASSLPPLAGGFHEQYF. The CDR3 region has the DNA TGTGCCAGCAGTCTCCCACCTCTAGCGGGGGGCTTCCACGAGCAGTACTTC.

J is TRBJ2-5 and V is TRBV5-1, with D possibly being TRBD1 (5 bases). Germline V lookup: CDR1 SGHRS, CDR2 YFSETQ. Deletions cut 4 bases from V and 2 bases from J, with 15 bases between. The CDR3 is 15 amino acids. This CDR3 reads CASSGRQPKQETQYF. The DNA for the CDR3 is TGCGCCAGCAGCGGCAGACAGCCCAAGCAAGAGACCCAGTACTTC.

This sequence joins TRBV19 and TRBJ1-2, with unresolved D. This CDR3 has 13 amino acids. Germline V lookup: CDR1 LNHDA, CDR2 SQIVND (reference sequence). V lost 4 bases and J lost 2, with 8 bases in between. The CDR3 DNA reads TGTGCCAGTAGTAGGGGAAGCAACTATGGCTACACCTTC. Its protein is CASSRGSNYGYTF. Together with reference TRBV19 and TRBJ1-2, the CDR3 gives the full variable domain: DGGITQSPKYLFRKEGQNVTLSCEQNLNHDAMYWYRQDPGQGLRLIYYSQIVNDFQKGDIAEGYSVSREKKESFPLTVTSAQKNPTAFYLCASSRGSNYGYTFGSGTRLTVV.

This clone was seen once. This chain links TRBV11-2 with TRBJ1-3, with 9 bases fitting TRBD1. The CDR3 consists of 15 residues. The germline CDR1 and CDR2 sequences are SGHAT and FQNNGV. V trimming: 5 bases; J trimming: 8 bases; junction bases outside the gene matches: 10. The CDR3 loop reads CASSVPGQGRYTIYF. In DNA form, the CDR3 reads TGTGCCAGCAGCGTACCGGGACAGGGAAGGTACACCATATATTTT.

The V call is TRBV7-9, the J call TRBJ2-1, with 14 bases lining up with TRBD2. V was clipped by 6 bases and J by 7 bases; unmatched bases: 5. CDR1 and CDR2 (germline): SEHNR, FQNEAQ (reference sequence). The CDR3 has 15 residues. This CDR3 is CASRMTSGGVNEQFF. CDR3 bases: TGTGCCAGCAGGATGACTAGCGGGGGGGTGAATGAGCAGTTCTTC. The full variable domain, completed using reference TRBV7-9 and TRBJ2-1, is DTGVSQNPRHKITKRGQNVTFRCDPISEHNRLYWYRQTLGQGPEFLTYFQNEAQLEKSRLLSDRFSAERPKGSFSTLEIQRTEQGDSAMYLCASRMTSGGVNEQFFGPGTRLTVL.

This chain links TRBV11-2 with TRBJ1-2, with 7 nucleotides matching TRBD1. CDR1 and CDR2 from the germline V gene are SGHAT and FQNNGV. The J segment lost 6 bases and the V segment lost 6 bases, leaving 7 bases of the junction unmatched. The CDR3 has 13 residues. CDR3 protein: CASRSGGKDGYTF. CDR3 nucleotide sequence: TGTGCCAGCAGATCAGGGGGTAAGGATGGCTACACCTTC.

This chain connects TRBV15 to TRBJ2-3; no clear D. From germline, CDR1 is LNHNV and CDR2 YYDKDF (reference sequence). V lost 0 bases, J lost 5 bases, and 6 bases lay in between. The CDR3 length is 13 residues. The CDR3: CATSRDQEDTQYF. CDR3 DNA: TGTGCCACCAGCAGAGATCAAGAAGATACGCAGTATTTT.

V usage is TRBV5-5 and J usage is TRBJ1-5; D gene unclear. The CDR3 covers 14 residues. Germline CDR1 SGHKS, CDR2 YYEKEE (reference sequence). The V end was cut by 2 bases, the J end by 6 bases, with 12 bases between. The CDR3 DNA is TGTGCCAGCAGCTTTGGTAGGGTGGGTCAGCCCCAGCATTTT. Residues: CASSFGRVGQPQHF.

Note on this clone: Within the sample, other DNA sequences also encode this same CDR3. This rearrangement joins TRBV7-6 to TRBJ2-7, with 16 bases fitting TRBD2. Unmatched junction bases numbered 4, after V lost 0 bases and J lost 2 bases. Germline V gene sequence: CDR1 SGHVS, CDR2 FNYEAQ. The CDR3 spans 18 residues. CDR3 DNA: TGTGCCAGCAGCTTAGCTGCGGGACTAGCGGGAGGGACCTACGAGCAGTACTTC. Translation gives CASSLAAGLAGGTYEQYF. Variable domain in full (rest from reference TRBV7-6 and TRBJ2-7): GAGVSQSPRYKVTKRGQDVALRCDPISGHVSLYWYRQALGQGPEFLTYFNYEAQQDKSGLPNDRFSAERPEGSISTLTIQRTEQRDSAMYRCASSLAAGLAGGTYEQYFGPGTRLTVT.

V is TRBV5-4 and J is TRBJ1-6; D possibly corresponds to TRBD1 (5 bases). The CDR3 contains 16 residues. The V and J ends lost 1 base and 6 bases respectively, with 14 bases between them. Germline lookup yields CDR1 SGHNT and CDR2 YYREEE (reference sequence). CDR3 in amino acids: CASSLRQGVSNSPLHF. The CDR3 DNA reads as TGTGCCAGCAGCTTGCGTCAAGGGGTCTCTAATTCACCCCTCCACTTT.

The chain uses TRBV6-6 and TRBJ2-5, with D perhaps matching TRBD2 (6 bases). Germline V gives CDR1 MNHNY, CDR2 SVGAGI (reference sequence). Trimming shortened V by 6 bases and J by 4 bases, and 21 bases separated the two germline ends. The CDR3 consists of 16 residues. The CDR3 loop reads CASRRRDSSYPETQYF. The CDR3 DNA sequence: TGTGCCAGCAGGCGAAGGGACTCGTCATATCCAGAGACCCAGTACTTC.

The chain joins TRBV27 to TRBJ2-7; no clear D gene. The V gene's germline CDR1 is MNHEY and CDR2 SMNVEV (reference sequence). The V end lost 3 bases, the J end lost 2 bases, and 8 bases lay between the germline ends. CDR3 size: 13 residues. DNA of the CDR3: TGTGCCAGCAGTTTCGGCGTCACCTACGAGCAGTACTTC. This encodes CASSFGVTYEQYF.

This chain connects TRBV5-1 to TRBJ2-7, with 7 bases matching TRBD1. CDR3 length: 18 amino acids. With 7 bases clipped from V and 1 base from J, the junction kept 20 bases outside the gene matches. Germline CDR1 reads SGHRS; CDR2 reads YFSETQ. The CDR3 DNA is TGCGCCAGCCACTCAGCCTCCGAAACAGGGGAAGGATCCTACGAGCAGTACTTC. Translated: CASHSASETGEGSYEQYF.

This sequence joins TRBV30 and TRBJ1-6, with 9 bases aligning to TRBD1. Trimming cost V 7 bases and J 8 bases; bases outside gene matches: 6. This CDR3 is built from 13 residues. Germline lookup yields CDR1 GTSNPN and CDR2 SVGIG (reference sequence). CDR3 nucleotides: TGTGCCTCGGAGAGGACAGGGGATTCACCCCTCCACTTT. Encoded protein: CASERTGDSPLHF.

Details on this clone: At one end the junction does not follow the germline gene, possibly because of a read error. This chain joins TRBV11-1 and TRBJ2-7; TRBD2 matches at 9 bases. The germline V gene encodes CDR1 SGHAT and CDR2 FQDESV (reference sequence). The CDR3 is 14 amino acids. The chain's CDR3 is CASSLASGGSERYF. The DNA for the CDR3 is TGTGCCAGCAGCTTAGCCAGCGGGGGGAGTGAGCGGTATTTC.

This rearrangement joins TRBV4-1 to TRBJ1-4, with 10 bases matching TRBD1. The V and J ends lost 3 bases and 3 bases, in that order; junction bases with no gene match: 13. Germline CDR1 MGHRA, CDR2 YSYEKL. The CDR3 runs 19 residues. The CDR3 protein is CASSHLPGQGEPSNEKLFF. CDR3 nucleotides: TGCGCCAGCAGCCACCTACCCGGACAGGGGGAGCCTTCTAATGAAAAACTGTTTTTT.

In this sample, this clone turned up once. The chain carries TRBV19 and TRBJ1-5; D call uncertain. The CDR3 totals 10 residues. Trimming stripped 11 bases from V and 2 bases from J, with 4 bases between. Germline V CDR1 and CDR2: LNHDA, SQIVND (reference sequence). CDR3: CARRNQPQHF. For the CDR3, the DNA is TGTGCCCGCCGCAATCAGCCCCAGCATTTT.

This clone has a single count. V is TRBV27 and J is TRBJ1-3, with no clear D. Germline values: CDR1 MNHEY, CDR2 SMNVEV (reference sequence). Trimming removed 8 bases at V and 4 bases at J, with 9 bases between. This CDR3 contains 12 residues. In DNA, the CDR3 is TGTGCCAGCGGGCGGAGGGGAAACACCATATATTTT. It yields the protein CASGRRGNTIYF.

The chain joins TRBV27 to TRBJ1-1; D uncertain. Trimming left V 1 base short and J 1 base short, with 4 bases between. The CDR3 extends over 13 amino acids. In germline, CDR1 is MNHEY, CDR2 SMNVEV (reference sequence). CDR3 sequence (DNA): TGTGCCAGCAGTTTATACAGGAACACTGAAGCTTTCTTT. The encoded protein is CASSLYRNTEAFF.

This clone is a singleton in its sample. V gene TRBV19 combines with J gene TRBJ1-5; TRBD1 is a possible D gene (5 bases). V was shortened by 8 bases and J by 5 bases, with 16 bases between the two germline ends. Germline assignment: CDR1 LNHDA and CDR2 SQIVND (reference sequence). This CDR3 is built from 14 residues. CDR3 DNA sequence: TGTGCCAGTCGCCGATGGGGGGACGATCAGCCCCAGCATTTT. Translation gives CASRRWGDDQPQHF.

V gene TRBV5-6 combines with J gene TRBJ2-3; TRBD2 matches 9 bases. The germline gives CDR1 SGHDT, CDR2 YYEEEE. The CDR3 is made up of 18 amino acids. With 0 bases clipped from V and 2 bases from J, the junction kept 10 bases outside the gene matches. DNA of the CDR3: TGTGCCAGCAGCTTGGGATCGACTAGCGGAGGGGTCACAGATACGCAGTATTTT. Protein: CASSLGSTSGGVTDTQYF.